The rows below give T cell receptor beta chains drawn from one sample of a study of blood T cell repertoires in COVID-19. Assay used: immunoSEQ multiplex PCR; TCRdb lists only in-frame clones, some missing. There are roughly 230,000 clones in the sample; approximately 84% occur only once, and around 8% lies in the top ten. The sequencing sample was made of peripheral blood. The origin of the receptors is an elderly woman with acute or convalescent COVID-19. Both conserved end residues are part of each CDR3. D genes are given only for firm matches. The size entry is marked missing in some rows and otherwise reads once, few, many or a size class.

.	TRBV2	.	TRBJ2-7	CASSEAGDYEQYF	TGTGCCAGCAGTGAAGCCGGAGACTACGAGCAGTACTTC
.	TRBV6-5	.	TRBJ2-7	CASNRRDNTYEQYF	TGTGCCAGCAATCGAAGGGACAACACCTACGAGCAGTACTTC
TRBD1	TRBV29-1	.	TRBJ2-3	CSVSWTGLDTQYF	TGCAGCGTATCCTGGACAGGGCTAGATACGCAGTATTTT
TRBD1	TRBV27	.	TRBJ2-2	CATQGAVGELFF	TGTGCTACGCAGGGGGCGGTCGGGGAGCTGTTTTTT
TRBD1	TRBV3-1/TRBV3-2	.	TRBJ1-2	CASSPRQGRSGYTF	TGTGCCAGCAGCCCCAGACAGGGGCGCTCTGGCTACACCTTC
.	TRBV9	.	TRBJ1-4	CASSAQGSLGELFF	TGTGCCAGCAGCGCACAAGGGTCACTAGGCGAACTGTTTTTT
.	TRBV9	.	TRBJ1-6	CASSVTPYNSPLHF	TGTGCCAGCAGCGTAACACCTTATAATTCACCCCTCCACTTT
TRBD1	TRBV19	.	TRBJ1-1	CASTPVTGVGGAFF	TGTGCCAGTACCCCCGTCACAGGGGTAGGGGGAGCTTTCTTT
.	TRBV5-1	once	TRBJ2-5	CASRETTAYQETQYF	TGCGCCAGCAGAGAGACTACAGCGTACCAAGAGACCCAGTACTTC
TRBD1	TRBV5-4	few	TRBJ1-6	CASSSGQYNSPLHF	TGTGCCAGCAGCTCGGGACAGTATAATTCACCCCTCCACTTT
.	TRBV19	few	TRBJ2-2	CASSIGGRDSGELFF	TGTGCCAGTAGTATTGGTGGCCGAGACTCCGGGGAGCTGTTTTTT
TRBD1	TRBV7-8	.	TRBJ2-7	CASSPRDRGFYEQYF	TGTGCCAGCAGCCCCCGGGACAGGGGGTTTTACGAGCAGTACTTC
.	TRBV5-1	.	TRBJ2-2	CASSEHFNRVDGELFF	TGCGCCAGCAGCGAACACTTTAACCGGGTGGACGGGGAGCTGTTTTTT
TRBD1	TRBV5-5	once	TRBJ1-2	CASSPRQGGGYGYTF	TGTGCCAGCAGCCCCCGACAGGGCGGAGGGTATGGCTACACCTTC
.	TRBV19	.	TRBJ1-4	CASRLGQATPPTNEKLFF	TGTGCCAGTAGACTGGGTCAGGCGACCCCCCCAACTAATGAAAAACTGTTTTTT
TRBD2	TRBV30	once	TRBJ2-7	CAWRPAGLAGGAGGYEQYF	TGTGCCTGGAGACCGGCGGGACTAGCGGGAGGGGCGGGGGGCTACGAGCAGTACTTC
TRBD2	TRBV10-2	.	TRBJ2-1	CASSEVAGVWNEQFF	TGCGCCAGCAGTGAAGTAGCGGGAGTGTGGAATGAGCAGTTCTTC
TRBD2	TRBV9	few	TRBJ2-5	CASSTTSGRQETQYF	TGTGCCAGCAGCACGACTAGCGGGAGACAAGAGACCCAGTACTTC
TRBD1	TRBV6-2/TRBV6-3	few	TRBJ1-5	CASSAVAGGQPQHF	TGTGCCAGCAGTGCGGTGGCAGGGGGACAGCCCCAGCATTTT
TRBD1	TRBV6-5	once	TRBJ1-1	CATNRQGAINTEAFF	TGTGCCACAAATCGACAGGGGGCTATCAACACTGAAGCTTTCTTT
.	TRBV6-1	.	TRBJ2-2	CASSEVGGSTGELFF	TGTGCCAGCAGTGAAGTAGGAGGCTCCACCGGGGAGCTGTTTTTT
TRBD2	TRBV3-1/TRBV3-2	.	TRBJ2-7	CASSPGTSGRLGQYF	TGTGCCAGCAGCCCCGGGACTAGCGGGAGGTTAGGGCAGTACTTC
TRBD1	TRBV5-1	.	TRBJ2-7	CASSLVGGTGTYEQYF	TGCGCCAGCAGCTTGGTGGGAGGGACAGGGACTTACGAGCAGTACTTC
TRBD2	TRBV11-1	.	TRBJ2-5	CASSQRGAKGETQYF	TGTGCCAGCAGCCAGCGGGGGGCCAAGGGAGAGACCCAGTACTTC